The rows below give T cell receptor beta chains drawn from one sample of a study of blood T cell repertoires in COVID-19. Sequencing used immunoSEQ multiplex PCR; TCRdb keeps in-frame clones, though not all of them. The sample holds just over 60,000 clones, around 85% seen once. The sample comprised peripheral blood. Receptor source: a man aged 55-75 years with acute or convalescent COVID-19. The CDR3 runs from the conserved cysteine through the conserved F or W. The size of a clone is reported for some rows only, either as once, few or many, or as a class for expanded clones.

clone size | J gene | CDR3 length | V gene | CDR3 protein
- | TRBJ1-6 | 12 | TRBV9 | CASSGSGSPLHF
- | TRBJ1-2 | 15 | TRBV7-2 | CASSPLRGGANGYTF
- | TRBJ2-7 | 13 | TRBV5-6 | CASSLTGFSEQYF
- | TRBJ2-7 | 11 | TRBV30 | CAWSSLTEQYF
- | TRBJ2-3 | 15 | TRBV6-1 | CASSESIHSTDTQYF
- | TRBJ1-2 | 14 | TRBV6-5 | CASSYDSNTYGYTF
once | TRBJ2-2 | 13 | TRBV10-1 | CASSDYRTGELFF
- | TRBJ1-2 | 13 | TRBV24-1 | CATSEGQGIGYTF
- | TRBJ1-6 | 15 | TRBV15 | CATSRDLGLKAPLHF
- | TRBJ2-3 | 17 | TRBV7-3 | CASSLSTSVSSTDTQYF
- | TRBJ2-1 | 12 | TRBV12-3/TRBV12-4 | CASSLGGSEQFF
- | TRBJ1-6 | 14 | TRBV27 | CASRGHSYNSPLHF
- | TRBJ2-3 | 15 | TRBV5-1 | CASSLDSGPWDTQYF
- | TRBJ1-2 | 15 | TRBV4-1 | CASSQGSGGRYGYTF
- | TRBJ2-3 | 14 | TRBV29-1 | CSVDLAGYTDTQYF
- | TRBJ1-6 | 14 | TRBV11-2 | CASTLRGVASPLHF
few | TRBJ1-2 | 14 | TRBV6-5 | CASSYTDRDYGYTF
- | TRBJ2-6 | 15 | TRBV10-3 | CAISQVPSGANVLTF
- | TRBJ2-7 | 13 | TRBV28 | CASSLLAGVVQYF
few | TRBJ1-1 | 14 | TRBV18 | CASSLQAQGTEAFF
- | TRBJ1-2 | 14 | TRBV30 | CAWSLTGVPRGYTF
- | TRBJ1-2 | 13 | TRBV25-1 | CASTATAWGGYTF
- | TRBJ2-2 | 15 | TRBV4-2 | CASSQGQGSAGELFF
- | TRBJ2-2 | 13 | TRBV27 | CASSLGANGELFF
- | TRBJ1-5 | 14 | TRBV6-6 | CATSARGGNQPQHF
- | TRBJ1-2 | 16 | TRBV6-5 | CASSSGGTGRHYGYTF
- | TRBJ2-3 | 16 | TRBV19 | CASSIGGRWITDTQYF
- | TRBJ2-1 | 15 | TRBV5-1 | CASSLAASSYNEQFF
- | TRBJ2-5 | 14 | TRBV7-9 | CASSLLAGAGVQYF
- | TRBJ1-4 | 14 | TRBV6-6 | CASSYRRVGEKLFF
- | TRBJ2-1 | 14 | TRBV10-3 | CASSSGVSLSRKFF
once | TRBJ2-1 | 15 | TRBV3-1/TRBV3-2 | CASRLRDSSYNEQFF
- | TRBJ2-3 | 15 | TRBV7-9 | CASSLSQGRADTQYF
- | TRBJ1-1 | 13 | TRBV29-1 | CSVFRQANTEAFF
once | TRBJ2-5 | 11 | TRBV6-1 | CASSEERPQYF
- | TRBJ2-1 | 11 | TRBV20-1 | CSATGDNEQFF
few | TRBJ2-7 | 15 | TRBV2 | CASSLPGQGHYEQYF
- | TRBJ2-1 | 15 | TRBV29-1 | CSAASAGGPRNEQFF
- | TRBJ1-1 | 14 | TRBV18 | CASSGTGGLLEAFF
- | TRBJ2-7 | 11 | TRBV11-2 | CASSPSAIRYF
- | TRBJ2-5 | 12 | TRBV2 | CASMARQETQYF
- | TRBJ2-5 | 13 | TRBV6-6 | CASSYGGQETQYF
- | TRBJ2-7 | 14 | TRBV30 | CAWSTLAGGGEQYF